Below are 10 T cell receptor beta chains sequenced from a single sample in a study of cytomegalovirus exposure and HLA in healthy donors. Sequenced by immunoSEQ multiplex PCR; TCRdb stores in-frame clones only, minus some. This sample has some 120,000 clones, with about nine tenths found just once. Sequenced input: PBMCs. The receptors derive from a man younger than 45 in good health and CMV-seronegative.

The chain carries TRBV19 and TRBJ2-1; 8 bases map to TRBD1. CDR1 and CDR2 from the germline V gene are LNHDA and SQIVND (reference sequence). CDR3 length: 15 residues. Trimming removed 6 bases from V and 7 bases from J; junction bases left unmatched: 11. The CDR3: CASSLGQDKRNEQFF. DNA of the CDR3: TGTGCCAGTAGCCTGGGACAGGACAAGAGAAATGAGCAGTTCTTC.

This clone is a singleton in its sample. This chain links TRBV9 with TRBJ1-1; tentatively, D is TRBD1 (6 bases). The CDR3 extends over 12 amino acids. With 4 bases removed from V and 6 bases from J, the gap between germline ends came to 10 bases. CDR1 and CDR2 (germline): SGDLS, YYNGEE. CDR3: CASSLTGAEAFF. In DNA form, the CDR3 reads TGTGCCAGCAGCTTGACAGGAGCTGAAGCTTTCTTT. The full variable domain, with the rest looked up from reference TRBV9 and TRBJ1-1, is DSGVTQTPKHLITATGQRVTLRCSPRSGDLSVYWYQQSLDQGLQFLIQYYNGEERAKGNILERFSAQQFPDLHSELNLSSLELGDSALYFCASSLTGAEAFFGQGTRLTVV.

The chain uses TRBV7-9 and TRBJ1-3; D is uncertain. V shed 2 bases and J shed 0 bases, with 11 bases lying between them. Germline values: CDR1 SEHNR, CDR2 FQNEAQ (reference sequence). The CDR3 totals 16 residues. The CDR3 loop reads CASSLPSGDSGNTIYF. Here the CDR3 DNA reads TGTGCCAGCAGCTTACCCTCAGGTGACTCTGGAAACACCATATATTTT. Drawing the rest from reference TRBV7-9 and TRBJ1-3, the complete variable domain is DTGVSQNPRHKITKRGQNVTFRCDPISEHNRLYWYRQTLGQGPEFLTYFQNEAQLEKSRLLSDRFSAERPKGSFSTLEIQRTEQGDSAMYLCASSLPSGDSGNTIYFGEGSWLTVV.

The chain's CDR3 is CATSENRAAEAFF. The CDR3 nucleotides read TGTGCCACCAGTGAGAACAGAGCCGCTGAAGCTTTCTTT. The chain carries TRBV19 and TRBJ1-1, with D uncertain. Per the germline V gene, CDR1 is LNHDA and CDR2 is SQIVND (reference sequence). V lost 10 bases, J lost 6 bases, and 18 bases lay in between. The CDR3 is 13 amino acids.

The chain has TRBV7-9 and TRBJ2-7, with TRBD1 matching over 10 bases. The CDR3 consists of 14 residues. V shed 5 bases, J shed 4 bases, and the junction held 5 bases outside the gene matches. The germline V gene has CDR1 SEHNR and CDR2 FQNEAQ (reference sequence). CDR3: CASSVWDRGYEQYF. CDR3 coding DNA: TGTGCCAGCAGCGTCTGGGACAGGGGTTACGAGCAGTACTTC.

CDR3 residues: CASISFQGAQGYTF. DNA for the CDR3: TGTGCCAGCATATCTTTTCAGGGGGCGCAGGGCTACACCTTC. The V gene is TRBV6-6, the J gene TRBJ1-2; 8 bases fit TRBD1. In germline, CDR1 is MNHNY, CDR2 SVGAGI (reference sequence). The V gene end was trimmed by 7 bases and the J gene end by 8 bases; junction bases not matched to a gene: 12. The length of the CDR3 is 14 residues.

The chain couples TRBV28 to TRBJ2-1; 7 nucleotides line up with TRBD2. The trim removed 9 bases at V and 0 bases at J, leaving 5 bases unmatched. The CDR3 loop spans 14 amino acids. Germline CDR1 reads MDHEN; CDR2 reads SYDVKM. CDR3 sequence (DNA): TGTGCCAGTGAGCGGGGTAGCTCCTACAATGAGCAGTTCTTC. It translates to CASERGSSYNEQFF.

In regard to this clone: A junction end diverges from the germline sequence, so it may reflect a read error. The chain has TRBV2 and TRBJ1-5, with unresolved D. Per germline, CDR1 SNHLY and CDR2 FYNNEI. This CDR3 spans 14 amino acids. CDR3 sequence (DNA): TGTGCCAGCGGTGATGGTCCGACTAGTCAGCCCCAGCATTTT. This encodes CASGDGPTSQPQHF.

The gene calls are TRBV9 and TRBJ1-2, with 7 bases identical to TRBD1. CDR3 length: 15 amino acids. Germline trimming cut 2 bases from V and 4 bases from J; bases unmatched to any gene: 8. CDR1 is SGDLS and CDR2 is YYNGEE in the germline V gene. The CDR3 region has the DNA TGTGCCAGCAGCGTGTCGGACAGGCCTTTCTATGGCTACACCTTC. Translation: CASSVSDRPFYGYTF.

This chain joins TRBV5-1 and TRBJ2-1, with TRBD2 matching 11 bases. Germline-derived CDR1 and CDR2 are SGHRS and YFSETQ. V dropped 4 bases and J dropped 4; count of bases not matched to a gene: 4. The CDR3 runs 15 residues. The CDR3 DNA follows: TGCGCCAGCAGCCCACTAGCGGGAGTGTACAATGAGCAGTTCTTC. It yields the protein CASSPLAGVYNEQFF.